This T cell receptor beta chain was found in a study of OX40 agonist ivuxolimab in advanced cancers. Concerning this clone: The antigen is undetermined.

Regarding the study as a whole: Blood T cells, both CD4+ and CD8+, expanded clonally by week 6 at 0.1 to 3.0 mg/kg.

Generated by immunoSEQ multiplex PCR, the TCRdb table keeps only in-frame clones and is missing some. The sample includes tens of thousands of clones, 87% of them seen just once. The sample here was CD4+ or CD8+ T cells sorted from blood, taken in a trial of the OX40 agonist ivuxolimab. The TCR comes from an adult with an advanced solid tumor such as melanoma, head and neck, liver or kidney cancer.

This CDR3 reads CASSLEGDRDFF. CDR3 DNA: TGTGCCAGCAGCTTGGAGGGGGACAGAGACTTCTTC. The gene calls are TRBV11-1 and TRBJ2-1, with D maybe TRBD1 (7 bases). The CDR3 totals 12 residues. Trimming shortened V by 3 bases and J by 16 bases, and 16 bases separated the two germline ends. Per germline, CDR1 SGHAT and CDR2 FQDESV (reference sequence).